The 14 T cell receptor beta chains below come from one sample, sequenced in a study of blood T cell repertoires in COVID-19. Assay used: immunoSEQ multiplex PCR; TCRdb lists only in-frame clones, some missing. Here the sample spans over 80,000 clones, around 79% being singletons. Input material: peripheral blood. These receptors were taken from a woman aged 80 or over with active or convalescent COVID-19.

This chain links TRBV6-5 with TRBJ1-5; TRBD1 matches 10 bases. With V trimmed by 0 bases and J by 7 bases, 6 bases remained unmatched. The germline gives CDR1 MNHEY, CDR2 SVGAGI. CDR3 length equals 16 residues. The CDR3 region has the DNA TGTGCCAGCAGTTACTCGGCCGACAGGGGGCAACAGCCCCAGCATTTT. Amino acids: CASSYSADRGQQPQHF.

The V and J genes are TRBV6-5 and TRBJ2-7, with D possibly matching TRBD1 (5 bases). The germline V and J ends were trimmed by 5 bases and 2 bases, with 16 bases remaining between them. CDR3 length: 15 residues. Germline values: CDR1 MNHEY, CDR2 SVGAGI. The CDR3 DNA reads as TGTGCCAGCAGTCTTGGACACTTGCATGCCTACGAGCAGTACTTC. Its translation is CASSLGHLHAYEQYF.

The V gene is TRBV24-1, the J gene TRBJ2-1; the match to TRBD2 covers 14 bases. After removal of 7 bases from V and 4 bases from J, the junction contained 8 bases not matched to a gene. The CDR3 has 17 residues. Germline V gives CDR1 KGHDR, CDR2 SFDVKD. The CDR3 is CATSLGLAGGAYNEQFF. Here the CDR3 DNA reads TGTGCCACCAGCCTAGGACTAGCGGGAGGCGCATACAATGAGCAGTTCTTC.

The chain is built from TRBV6-5 and TRBJ2-5, with a possible D match to TRBD2 (6 bases). Germline lookup yields CDR1 MNHEY and CDR2 SVGAGI. V was shortened by 5 bases and J by 3 bases, with 10 bases between the two germline ends. The CDR3 totals 13 residues. DNA of the CDR3: TGTGCCAGCAGTAGGCGGGATGAAGAGACCCAGTACTTC. Encoded protein: CASSRRDEETQYF.

V is TRBV5-1 and J is TRBJ2-2; no definite D call. Germline V CDR1 and CDR2: SGHRS, YFSETQ. V was pared by 0 bases and J by 2 bases, with 17 bases between. The CDR3 runs 18 residues. CDR3 DNA sequence: TGCGCCAGCAGCTTGGAGGCTAGAACCAGAATTAACACCGGGGAGCTGTTTTTT. Protein sequence: CASSLEARTRINTGELFF.

The rearrangement joins TRBV9 to TRBJ2-7; TRBD1 is a possible D gene (6 bases). Germline V CDR1 and CDR2: SGDLS, YYNGEE. V was clipped by 3 bases and J by 2 bases, with 18 bases between them. The CDR3 consists of 16 residues. The CDR3 DNA reads as TGTGCCAGCAGCGAAACCGGGACAACCATTACCTACGAGCAGTACTTC. It is translated as CASSETGTTITYEQYF.

The genes are TRBV27 and TRBJ2-7; 8 bases match TRBD2. The V gene's germline CDR1 is MNHEY and CDR2 SMNVEV (reference sequence). V lost 5 bases to trimming and J lost 6 bases; unmatched junction nucleotides: 15. The CDR3 covers 16 residues. The CDR3 sequence: CASSPLAGASFLEQYF. The CDR3 DNA follows: TGTGCCAGCAGTCCGCTAGCGGGTGCCTCCTTCCTCGAGCAGTACTTC.

This chain uses TRBV27 with TRBJ1-5; D possibly corresponds to TRBD1 (5 bases). There are 14 residues in the CDR3. Per germline, CDR1 MNHEY and CDR2 SMNVEV (reference sequence). V lost 6 bases and J 5 bases, leaving 14 bases between the germline ends. The CDR3: CASRPSGTYQPQHF. As DNA, the CDR3 is TGTGCCAGCAGGCCCTCCGGGACTTATCAGCCCCAGCATTTT.

The V and J genes are TRBV18 and TRBJ2-3; possible D gene TRBD1, 6 bases. Germline CDR1 reads KGHSH; CDR2 reads LQKENI. The V and J ends lost 5 bases and 10 bases respectively, with 13 bases between them. There are 12 residues in the CDR3. The CDR3 DNA reads as TGTGCCAGCTCAGACCGGACAGAAGCGCAGTATTTT. This translates into CASSDRTEAQYF.

V gene TRBV6-6 combines with J gene TRBJ2-5; TRBD1 agrees at 10 bases. Germline CDR1 is MNHNY and CDR2 is SVGAGI (reference sequence). After removal of 2 bases from V and 7 bases from J, the junction contained 7 bases not matched to a gene. This CDR3 comprises 15 residues. The CDR3 region has the DNA TGTGCCAGCAGTTACCCTGGGACAGGGGCGGGGACCCAGTACTTC. Its protein is CASSYPGTGAGTQYF.

The rearrangement links TRBV2 to TRBJ1-1; 7 bases are shared with TRBD1. J was trimmed by 8 bases and V by 6 bases; bases with no gene match: 6. CDR3 length equals 12 residues. In germline, CDR1 is SNHLY, CDR2 FYNNEI. The CDR3 bases are TGTGCCAGCAGGGGGGACAGCAGGGAAGCTTTCTTT. This gives the protein CASRGDSREAFF.

This chain uses TRBV5-1 with TRBJ2-3, with D tentatively TRBD2 (6 bases). CDR1 and CDR2 (germline): SGHRS, YFSETQ. V was pared by 1 base and J by 1 base, with 10 bases between. The length of the CDR3 is 15 residues. The CDR3 DNA reads as TGCGCCAGCAGCTTGTGGTCTAGCGGCACAGATACGCAGTATTTT. Translated, it gives CASSLWSSGTDTQYF.

V usage is TRBV5-1 and J usage is TRBJ1-6, with 7 bases matching TRBD1. Trimming took 5 bases from V and 5 from J; bases not matched to a gene: 7. Germline V gene data show CDR1 as SGHRS and CDR2 as YFSETQ. This CDR3 is built from 15 residues. The CDR3 DNA reads as TGCGCCAGCAGAGAGACAGGGATCCATAATTCACCCCTCCACTTT. Amino acids: CASRETGIHNSPLHF.

This clone has only one observation. The chain joins TRBV7-2 to TRBJ1-5, with unresolved D. The V end was cut by 7 bases, the J end by 7 bases, with 14 bases between. The CDR3 spans 13 residues. In germline, CDR1 is SGHTA, CDR2 FQGNSA. In DNA form, the CDR3 reads TGTGCCAGCAAAGAGGGTTCGGGGCAGCCCCAGCATTTT. This sequence encodes CASKEGSGQPQHF.